The 6 T cell receptor beta chains listed next were all sequenced from one sample in a study of beta chain features in type 1 diabetes. Study findings and constraints: Type 1 diabetes patients showed a moderate but significant shortening of TCRB CDR3s in all four CD4+ subsets.

For these TCRs, the target antigens are not known. The sequenced template was cDNA made from the entire isolated RNA. Repertoires were generated with immunoSEQ multiplex PCR, while TCRdb's copy carries only in-frame clones and drops some. The sample shows about 160,000 clones, more than 60% of them seen only once. Input material: naive CD4+ T cells from blood. These receptors all come from a man aged 30-40 years with type 1 diabetes.

The V and J genes are TRBV29-1 and TRBJ2-5, with TRBD2 identical over 12 bases. J gave up 4 bases and V 5 bases, and 8 bases lay outside the gene matches. Germline V gives CDR1 SQVTM, CDR2 ANQGSEA. The CDR3 consists of 15 residues. CDR3 coding DNA: TGCAGCGTTCAGCGACTAGCGGGGGCAAGAGAGACCCAGTACTTC. Its protein is CSVQRLAGARETQYF.

V is TRBV7-2 and J is TRBJ1-2, with 9 bases that match TRBD1. Trimming took 3 bases from V and 4 from J; bases not matched to a gene: 6. The CDR3 has 15 amino acids. CDR1 is SGHTA, CDR2 FQGNSA, per germline. CDR3 bases: TGTGCCAGCAGCTTTGGGACAGGGTCGAGCTATGGCTACACCTTC. It yields the protein CASSFGTGSSYGYTF.

The table lists this clone with a few counts. The V gene is TRBV7-2, the J gene TRBJ2-7; unclear D gene. The CDR3 sequence is 14 residues long. CDR1 is SGHTA and CDR2 is FQGNSA in the germline V gene. V gave up 1 base and J gave up 0 bases, with 7 bases separating them. The CDR3 spells CASSLEGPSYEQYF. The CDR3 coding sequence is TGTGCCAGCAGCTTAGAGGGCCCCTCCTACGAGCAGTACTTC.

The gene calls are TRBV5-1 and TRBJ2-5; D remains ambiguous. The CDR3 sequence is 15 residues long. The V and J ends lost 0 bases and 1 base respectively, with 10 bases between them. Germline values: CDR1 SGHRS, CDR2 YFSETQ. As DNA, the CDR3 is TGCGCCAGCAGCTTGGGGGCTGCAACCCAAGAGACCCAGTACTTC. This codes for CASSLGAATQETQYF.

The sample holds one count of this clone. V usage is TRBV7-2 and J usage is TRBJ2-3; possible D gene TRBD2, 5 bases. Per the germline V gene, CDR1 is SGHTA and CDR2 is FQGNSA. The V end lost 5 bases, the J end lost 6 bases, and 18 bases lay between the germline ends. The CDR3 contains 15 residues. CDR3 in amino acids: CASSPPLGPMDTQYF. CDR3 bases: TGTGCCAGCAGCCCGCCACTAGGACCCATGGATACGCAGTATTTT.

This CDR3 reads CAWSVPLGQAGANVLTF. The CDR3 nucleotides are TGTGCCTGGAGTGTACCCCTTGGACAGGCTGGGGCCAACGTCCTGACTTTC. The rearrangement links TRBV30 to TRBJ2-6; 7 bases map to TRBD1. CDR1 GTSNPN and CDR2 SVGIG come from the germline V gene (reference sequence). The J segment lost 2 bases and the V segment lost 0 bases, leaving 7 bases of the junction unmatched. The CDR3 has 17 amino acids.